In its sample, the clone carrying this TCR beta chain was seen many times. What it binds is unknown. This specimen comes from a study of T cells after yellow fever vaccination. V was pared by 3 bases and J by 8 bases, with 13 bases between. This CDR3 is built from 13 residues. Template switching with 5'RACE generated the TCR cDNA and added a universal primer site and UMIs. TCRdb ran MiXCR on the 5' RACE reads and lists one entry per CDR3 protein. The data hold fewer than 400,000 distinct CDR3 sequences, with 6.2% observed a single time. Overall study findings and caveats: Most clones from primary vaccination were detected again post-booster (roughly 96% CD4, about 85% CD8). Overall, a small share of clonotypes was seen in both CD4 and CD8 compartments. Abundant contaminating clonotypes from the bulk population could appear in FACS-sorted repertoires.

This clonotype was obtained from a man aged 25 to 40 who received the YFV17D yellow fever vaccine. The V call is TRBV12-3 or TRBV12-4, the J call TRBJ1-2; D is undetermined. This specimen was PBMCs, taken 5 days after the yellow fever booster vaccination. CDR3 bases: TGTGCCAGCAGTTTCTCCGGGTTAGTAGGCTACACCTTC. This codes for CASSFSGLVGYTF.